The source of this TCR beta chain is a study of blood T cell repertoires in COVID-19. Generated by immunoSEQ multiplex PCR, the TCRdb table keeps only in-frame clones and is missing some. Seen here are approximately 100,000 clones, 86% observed once, and the top ten hold approximately 2.6%. Looked up from germline, CDR1 is MNHNY and CDR2 is SVGAGI (reference sequence). The CDR3 sequence is 14 residues long. The germline V and J ends were trimmed by 7 bases and 7 bases, with 16 bases remaining between them. This clone has only one observation. The chain couples TRBV6-6 to TRBJ1-4, with D hard to call. This receptor was taken from a woman in her forties or fifties who had recovered from COVID-19. The sample consisted of PBMCs or T cells enriched from blood (not recorded which). CDR3 nucleotide sequence: TGTGCCAGCAAGACACGATTTGAGGGTGAAAAACTGTTTTTT. Translated: CASKTRFEGEKLFF.